This T cell receptor (beta chain) was sequenced for a study of CD8+ T cells in alopecia areata. Study results and caveats: Treatment with tofacitinib significantly lowered scalp clonality and reduced expanded CD8+ clones among the top 100. Many expanded lesional clones persisted in scalp and blood during tofacitinib treatment. Lesional scalp displayed greater clonality than normal scalp, most notably in alopecia totalis/universalis.

Comments on this clone: Its antigen is still unknown.

This sample's treatment: oral pan-JAK inhibitor, 5-10 mg twice daily. CDR1 and CDR2 (germline): MNHEY, SVGAGI. The CDR3 consists of 13 residues. Trimming stripped 0 bases from V and 5 bases from J, with 5 bases between. Extraction and reverse transcription of RNA yielded cDNA as the sequencing template. Only in-frame clones appear in the TCRdb table, and some are missing; sequencing was by immunoSEQ multiplex PCR. The sample includes approximately 280,000 clones, 58% of them seen just once. Sequencing was performed on CD4+ T cells sorted from blood, taken at week 24, from a patient treated with tofacitinib. This sequence joins TRBV6-5 and TRBJ2-1; D ambiguous. This receptor was obtained from a human donor with alopecia areata. The CDR3 nucleotides read TGTGCCAGCAGTTACTCCAGCAACAATGAGCAGTTCTTC. Protein product: CASSYSSNNEQFF.